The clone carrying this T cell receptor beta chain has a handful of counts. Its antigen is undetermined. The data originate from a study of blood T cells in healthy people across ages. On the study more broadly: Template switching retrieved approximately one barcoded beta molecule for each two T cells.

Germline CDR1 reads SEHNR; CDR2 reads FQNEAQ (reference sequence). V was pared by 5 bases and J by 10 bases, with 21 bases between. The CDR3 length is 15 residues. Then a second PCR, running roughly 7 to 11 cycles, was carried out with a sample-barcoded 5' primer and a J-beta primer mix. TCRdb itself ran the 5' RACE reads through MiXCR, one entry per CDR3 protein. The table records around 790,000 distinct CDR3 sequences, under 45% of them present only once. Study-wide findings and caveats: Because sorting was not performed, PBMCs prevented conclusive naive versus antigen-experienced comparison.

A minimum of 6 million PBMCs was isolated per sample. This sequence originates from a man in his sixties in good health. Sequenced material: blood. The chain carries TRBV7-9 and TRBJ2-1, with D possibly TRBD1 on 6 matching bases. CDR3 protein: CASSRAGRGSGEQFF. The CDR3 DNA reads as TGTGCCAGCAGCAGGGCCGGCAGGGGATCTGGGGAGCAGTTCTTC.